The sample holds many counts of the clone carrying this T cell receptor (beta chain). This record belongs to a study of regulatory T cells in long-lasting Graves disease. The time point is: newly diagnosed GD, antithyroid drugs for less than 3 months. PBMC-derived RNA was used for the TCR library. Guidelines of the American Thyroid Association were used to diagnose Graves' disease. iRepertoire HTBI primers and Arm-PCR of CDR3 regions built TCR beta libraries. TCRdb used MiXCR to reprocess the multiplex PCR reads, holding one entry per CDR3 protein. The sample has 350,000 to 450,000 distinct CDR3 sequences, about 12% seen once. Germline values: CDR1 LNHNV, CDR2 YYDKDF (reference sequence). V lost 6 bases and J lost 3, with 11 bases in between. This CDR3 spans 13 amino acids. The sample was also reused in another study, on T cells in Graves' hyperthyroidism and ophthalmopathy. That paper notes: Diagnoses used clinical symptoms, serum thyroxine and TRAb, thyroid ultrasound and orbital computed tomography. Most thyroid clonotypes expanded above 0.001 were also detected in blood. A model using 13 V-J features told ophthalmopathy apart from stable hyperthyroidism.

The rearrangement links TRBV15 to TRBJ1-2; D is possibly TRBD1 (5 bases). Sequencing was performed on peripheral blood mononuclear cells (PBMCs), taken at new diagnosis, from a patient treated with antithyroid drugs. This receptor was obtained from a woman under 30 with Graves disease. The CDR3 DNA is TGTGCCACCAGTCCGGGGACTCACTATGGCTACACCTTC. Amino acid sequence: CATSPGTHYGYTF.